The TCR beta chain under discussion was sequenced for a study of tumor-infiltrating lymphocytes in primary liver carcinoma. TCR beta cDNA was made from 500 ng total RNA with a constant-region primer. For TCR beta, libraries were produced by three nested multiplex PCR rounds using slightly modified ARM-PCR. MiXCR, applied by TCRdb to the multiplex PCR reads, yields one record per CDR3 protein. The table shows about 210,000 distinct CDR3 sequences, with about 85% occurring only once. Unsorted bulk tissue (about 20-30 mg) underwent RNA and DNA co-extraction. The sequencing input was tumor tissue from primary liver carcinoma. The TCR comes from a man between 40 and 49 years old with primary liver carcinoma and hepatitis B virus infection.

CDR3 loop: CSASMKGVVPLNTEAFF. The CDR3 DNA follows: TGCAGTGCTAGCATGAAAGGGGTGGTACCGTTAAACACTGAAGCTTTCTTT. The chain combines TRBV20-1 with TRBJ1-1, with a weak D call TRBD1 (5 bases). The V gene's germline CDR1 is DFQATT and CDR2 SNEGSKA (reference sequence). Trimming pared 3 bases from V and 2 bases from J, leaving 22 bases between. This CDR3 comprises 17 residues.